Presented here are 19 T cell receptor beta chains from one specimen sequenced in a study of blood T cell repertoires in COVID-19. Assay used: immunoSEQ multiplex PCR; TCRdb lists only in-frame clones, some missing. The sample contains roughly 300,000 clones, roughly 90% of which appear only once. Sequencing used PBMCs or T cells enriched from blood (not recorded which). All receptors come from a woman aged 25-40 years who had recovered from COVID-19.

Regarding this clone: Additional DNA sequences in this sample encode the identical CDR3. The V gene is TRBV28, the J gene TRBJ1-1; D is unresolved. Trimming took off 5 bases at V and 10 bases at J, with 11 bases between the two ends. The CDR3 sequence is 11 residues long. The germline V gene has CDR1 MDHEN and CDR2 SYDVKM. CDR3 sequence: CASSLNGGAFF. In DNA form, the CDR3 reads TGTGCCAGCAGTCTAAACGGAGGAGCTTTCTTT.

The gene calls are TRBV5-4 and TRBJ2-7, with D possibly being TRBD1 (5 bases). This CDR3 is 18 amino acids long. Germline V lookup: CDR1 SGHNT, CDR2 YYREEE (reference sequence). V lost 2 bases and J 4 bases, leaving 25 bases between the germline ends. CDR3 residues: CASSFPKGSPGENYEQYF. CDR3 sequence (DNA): TGTGCCAGCAGCTTTCCTAAGGGGTCCCCGGGTGAGAATTACGAGCAGTACTTC.

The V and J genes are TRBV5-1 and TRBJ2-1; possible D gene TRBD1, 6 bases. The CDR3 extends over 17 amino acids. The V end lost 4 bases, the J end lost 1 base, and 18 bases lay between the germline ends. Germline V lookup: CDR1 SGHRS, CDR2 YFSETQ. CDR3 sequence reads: CASSPWSGTISYNEQFF. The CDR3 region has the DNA TGCGCCAGCAGCCCATGGTCCGGGACAATTTCCTACAATGAGCAGTTCTTC.

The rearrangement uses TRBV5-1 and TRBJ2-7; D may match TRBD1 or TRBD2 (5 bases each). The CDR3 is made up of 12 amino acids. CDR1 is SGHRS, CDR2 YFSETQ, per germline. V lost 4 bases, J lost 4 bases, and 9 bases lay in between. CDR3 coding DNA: TGCGCCAGCAGCGTGGGGGAGTACGAGCAGTACTTC. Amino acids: CASSVGEYEQYF. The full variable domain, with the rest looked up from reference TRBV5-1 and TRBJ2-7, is KAGVTQTPRYLIKTRGQQVTLSCSPISGHRSVSWYQQTPGQGLQFLFEYFSETQRNKGNFPGRFSGRQFSNSRSEMNVSTLELGDSALYLCASSVGEYEQYFGPGTRLTVT.

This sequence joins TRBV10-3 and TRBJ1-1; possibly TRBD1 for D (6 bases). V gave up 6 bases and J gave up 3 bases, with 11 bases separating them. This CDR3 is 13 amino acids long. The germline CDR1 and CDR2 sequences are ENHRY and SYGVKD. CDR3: CAIRGRTDTEAFF. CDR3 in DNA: TGTGCCATCAGGGGCCGGACAGACACTGAAGCTTTCTTT.

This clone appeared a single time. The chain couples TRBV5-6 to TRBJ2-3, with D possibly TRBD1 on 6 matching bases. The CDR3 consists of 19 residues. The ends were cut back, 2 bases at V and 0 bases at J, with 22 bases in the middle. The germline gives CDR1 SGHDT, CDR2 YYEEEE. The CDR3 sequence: CASSLFHLGQHFSTDTQYF. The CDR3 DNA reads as TGTGCCAGCAGCTTATTTCACCTAGGACAGCATTTTAGCACAGATACGCAGTATTTT.

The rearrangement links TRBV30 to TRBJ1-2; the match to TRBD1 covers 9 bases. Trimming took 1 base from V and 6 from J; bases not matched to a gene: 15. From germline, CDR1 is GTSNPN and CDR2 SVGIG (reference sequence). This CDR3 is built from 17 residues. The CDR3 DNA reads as TGTGCCTGGAGTGGTAGATTACGACAGGGGGGAACGAATGGCTACACCTTC. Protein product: CAWSGRLRQGGTNGYTF. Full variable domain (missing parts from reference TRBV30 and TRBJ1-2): SQTIHQWPATLVQPVGSPLSLECTVEGTSNPNLYWYRQAAGRGLQLLFYSVGIGQISSEVPQNLSASRPQDRQFILSSKKLLLSDSGFYLCAWSGRLRQGGTNGYTFGSGTRLTVV.

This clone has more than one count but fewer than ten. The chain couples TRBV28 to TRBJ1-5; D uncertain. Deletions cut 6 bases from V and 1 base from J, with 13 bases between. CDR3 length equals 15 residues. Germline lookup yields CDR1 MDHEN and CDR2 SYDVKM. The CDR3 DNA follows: TGTGCCAGCAGACCACGCGGGCCGAGCAATCAGCCCCAGCATTTT. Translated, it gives CASRPRGPSNQPQHF.

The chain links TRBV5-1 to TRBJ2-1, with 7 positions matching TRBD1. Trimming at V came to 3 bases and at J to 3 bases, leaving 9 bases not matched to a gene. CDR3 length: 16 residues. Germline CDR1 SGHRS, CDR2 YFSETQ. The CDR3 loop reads CASSSPPGQSYNEQFF. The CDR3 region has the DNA TGCGCCAGCAGCTCCCCTCCGGGACAGAGCTACAATGAGCAGTTCTTC.

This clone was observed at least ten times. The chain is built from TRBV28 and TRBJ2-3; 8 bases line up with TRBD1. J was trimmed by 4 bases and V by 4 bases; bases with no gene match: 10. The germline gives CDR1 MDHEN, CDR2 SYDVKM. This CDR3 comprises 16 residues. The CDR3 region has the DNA TGTGCCAGCAGTTCAGACAGGGGAGGAAGAGCAGATACGCAGTATTTT. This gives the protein CASSSDRGGRADTQYF.

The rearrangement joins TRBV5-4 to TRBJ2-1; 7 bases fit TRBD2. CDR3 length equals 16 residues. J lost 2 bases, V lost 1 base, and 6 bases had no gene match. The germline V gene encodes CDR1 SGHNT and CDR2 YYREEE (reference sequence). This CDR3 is CASSLPLAGAYNEQFF. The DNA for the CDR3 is TGTGCCAGCAGCTTGCCCTTGGCGGGGGCCTACAATGAGCAGTTCTTC.

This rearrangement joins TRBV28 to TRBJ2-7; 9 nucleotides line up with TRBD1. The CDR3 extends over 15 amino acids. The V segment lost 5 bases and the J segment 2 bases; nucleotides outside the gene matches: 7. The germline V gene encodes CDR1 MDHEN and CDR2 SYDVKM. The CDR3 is CASSLTGGLPYEQYF. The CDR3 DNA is TGTGCCAGCAGTCTCACAGGGGGCCTACCCTACGAGCAGTACTTC.

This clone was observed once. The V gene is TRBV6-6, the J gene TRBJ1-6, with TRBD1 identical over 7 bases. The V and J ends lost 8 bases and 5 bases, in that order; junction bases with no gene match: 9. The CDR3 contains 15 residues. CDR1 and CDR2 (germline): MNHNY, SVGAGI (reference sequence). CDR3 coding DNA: TGTGCCAGCGGGATTCGACAGGGAAATAATTCACCCCTCCACTTT. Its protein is CASGIRQGNNSPLHF.

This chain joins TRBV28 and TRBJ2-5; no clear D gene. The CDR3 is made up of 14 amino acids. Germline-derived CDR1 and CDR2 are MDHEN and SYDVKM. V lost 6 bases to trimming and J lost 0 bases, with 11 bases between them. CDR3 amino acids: CASRTGVDQETQYF. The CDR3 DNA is TGTGCCAGCAGGACTGGAGTAGACCAAGAGACCCAGTACTTC.

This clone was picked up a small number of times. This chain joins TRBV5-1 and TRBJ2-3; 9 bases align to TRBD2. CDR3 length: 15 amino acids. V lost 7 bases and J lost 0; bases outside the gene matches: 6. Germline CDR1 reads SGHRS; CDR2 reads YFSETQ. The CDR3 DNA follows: TGCGCCAGCGGAGAGCGGGGGGATAGCACAGATACGCAGTATTTT. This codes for CASGERGDSTDTQYF.

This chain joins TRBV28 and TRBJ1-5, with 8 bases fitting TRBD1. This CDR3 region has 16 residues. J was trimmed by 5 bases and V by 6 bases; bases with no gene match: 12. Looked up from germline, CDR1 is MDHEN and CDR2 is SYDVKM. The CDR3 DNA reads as TGTGCCAGCAGAACTACCGGGACAGGTGGAGATCAGCCCCAGCATTTT. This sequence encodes CASRTTGTGGDQPQHF.

The CDR3 here is CASSFSGSAPDTQYF. Written as DNA, the CDR3 is TGTGCCAGCAGTTTTAGCGGGTCCGCCCCGGATACGCAGTATTTT. The V gene is TRBV6-5, the J gene TRBJ2-3; 7 bases agree with TRBD2. CDR3 length equals 15 residues. Germline V gene sequence: CDR1 MNHEY, CDR2 SVGAGI. V lost 4 bases, J lost 6 bases, and 10 bases stayed unmatched.

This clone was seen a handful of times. The CDR3 bases are TGTGCCTATAGGACAGACCTCAATCAGCCCCAGCATTTT. It is translated as CAYRTDLNQPQHF. This chain links TRBV30 with TRBJ1-5; D possibly corresponds to TRBD1 (6 bases). CDR1 GTSNPN and CDR2 SVGIG come from the germline V gene (reference sequence). The ends were cut back, 7 bases at V and 3 bases at J, with 13 bases in the middle. CDR3 length: 13 amino acids. Looking up the rest from reference TRBV30 and TRBJ1-5 gives the full variable domain: SQTIHQWPATLVQPVGSPLSLECTVEGTSNPNLYWYRQAAGRGLQLLFYSVGIGQISSEVPQNLSASRPQDRQFILSSKKLLLSDSGFYLCAYRTDLNQPQHFGDGTRLSIL.

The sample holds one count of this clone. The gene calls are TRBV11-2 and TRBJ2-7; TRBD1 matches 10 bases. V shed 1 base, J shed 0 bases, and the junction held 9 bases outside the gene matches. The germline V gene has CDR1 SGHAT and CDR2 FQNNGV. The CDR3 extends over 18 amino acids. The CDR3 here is CASSLAGTGAPTSYEQYF. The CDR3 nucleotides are TGTGCCAGCAGCTTAGCCGGGACAGGGGCGCCGACCTCCTACGAGCAGTACTTC.